Below, one TCR beta chain is given with its context. Its cognate antigen is unknown. The CDR3 runs 15 residues. The germline CDR1 and CDR2 sequences are SGHNT and YYREEE (reference sequence). The germline V and J ends were trimmed by 0 bases and 6 bases, with 16 bases remaining between them. This entry is derived from a study of cytomegalovirus exposure and HLA in healthy donors. Findings of the study overall: The CMV antigen specificity of a few CMV-associated chains was confirmed through in vitro analysis. Within an earlier analysis, most TCR beta V segments proved productive either about 87% or about 30% of the time. In a later analysis, donors in an Asian-associated ancestry cluster reportedly had fewer N-insertions in productive TCRs than the cohort mean. Later analysis associated a missense DCLRE1C variant with TCR beta V- and J-gene trimming.

Primers included in the PCR were 60 Vbeta and 13 Jbeta primers. Sequencing was performed with immunoSEQ multiplex PCR; in TCRdb, only in-frame clones are kept and a portion is missing. The table includes roughly 97,000 clones, roughly 79% detected once. V gene TRBV5-4 combines with J gene TRBJ2-7; TRBD2 is a possible D gene (6 bases). The sequenced sample consisted of PBMCs. This TCR came from a man between 60 and 70 years old in good health and CMV-seropositive. This CDR3 reads CASSLGGRTGREQYF. DNA of the CDR3: TGTGCCAGCAGCTTGGGGGGGAGGACGGGTCGCGAGCAGTACTTC.